The clone carrying this T cell receptor beta chain was found a few times. TCRdb called the RT-PCR reads again in MiXCR, with one record for every CDR3 protein. The sample yields about 700,000 distinct CDR3 sequences, more than 13% seen once. V was pared by 3 bases and J by 4 bases, with 9 bases between. The CDR3 consists of 13 residues. Sequenced material: memory CD4+ T cells from blood. The TCR originated in a female donor in good health, serving as a healthy control. The chain employs TRBV12-3 or TRBV12-4 and TRBJ1-1; D possibly corresponds to TRBD1 (5 bases). In DNA, the CDR3 is TGTGCCAGCAGTTTGATTAGGGGCACTGAAGCTTTCTTT. Translation gives CASSLIRGTEAFF.